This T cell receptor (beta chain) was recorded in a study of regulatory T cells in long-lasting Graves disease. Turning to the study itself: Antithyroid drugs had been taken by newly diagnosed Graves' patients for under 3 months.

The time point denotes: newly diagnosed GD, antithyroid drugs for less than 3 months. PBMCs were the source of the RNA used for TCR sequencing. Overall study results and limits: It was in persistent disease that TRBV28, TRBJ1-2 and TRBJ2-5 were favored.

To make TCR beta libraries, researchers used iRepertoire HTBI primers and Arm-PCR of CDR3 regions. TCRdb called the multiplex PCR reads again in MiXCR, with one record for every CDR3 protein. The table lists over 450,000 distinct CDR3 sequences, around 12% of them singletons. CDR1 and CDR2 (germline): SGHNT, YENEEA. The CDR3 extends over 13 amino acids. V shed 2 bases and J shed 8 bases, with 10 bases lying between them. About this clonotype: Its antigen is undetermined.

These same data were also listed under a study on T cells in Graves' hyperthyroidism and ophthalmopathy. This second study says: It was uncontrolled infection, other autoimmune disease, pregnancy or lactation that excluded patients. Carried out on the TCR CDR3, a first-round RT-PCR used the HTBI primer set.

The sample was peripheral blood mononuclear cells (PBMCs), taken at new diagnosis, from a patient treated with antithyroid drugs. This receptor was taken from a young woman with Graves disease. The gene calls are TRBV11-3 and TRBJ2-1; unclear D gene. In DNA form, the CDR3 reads TGTGCCAGCAGCTTAAATGTTCTGGATGAGCAGTTCTTC. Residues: CASSLNVLDEQFF.